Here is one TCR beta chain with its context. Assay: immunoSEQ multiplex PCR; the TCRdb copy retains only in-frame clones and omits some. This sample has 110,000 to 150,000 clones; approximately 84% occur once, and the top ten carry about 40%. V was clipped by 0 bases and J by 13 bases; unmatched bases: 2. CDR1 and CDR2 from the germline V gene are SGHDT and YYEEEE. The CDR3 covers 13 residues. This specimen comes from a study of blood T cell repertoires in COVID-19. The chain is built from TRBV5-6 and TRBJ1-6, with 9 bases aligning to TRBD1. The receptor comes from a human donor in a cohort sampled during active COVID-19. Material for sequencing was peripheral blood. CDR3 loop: CASSLDRGLPLHF. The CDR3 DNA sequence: TGTGCCAGCAGCTTGGACAGGGGGCTGCCCCTCCACTTT.